This T cell receptor (beta chain) was found in a study of regulatory T cells in long-lasting Graves disease. This clonotype showed up just a few times. The time point was: newly diagnosed GD, antithyroid drugs for less than 3 months. Isolated PBMC RNA provided the starting material for the TCR library. The V and J ends lost 6 bases and 0 bases respectively, with 18 bases between them. The CDR3 is 16 amino acids. Germline CDR1 is SGHDN and CDR2 is FVKESK. Building the TCR beta libraries relied on iRepertoire HTBI primers, and CDR3 regions underwent Arm-PCR. A single record per CDR3 protein comes from TCRdb applying MiXCR to the multiplex PCR reads. The table includes roughly 400,000 distinct CDR3 sequences, roughly 17% detected once. The same sample was also used in a study of T cells in Graves' hyperthyroidism and ophthalmopathy.

Sequences were derived from peripheral blood mononuclear cells (PBMCs), sampled at new diagnosis, from a patient treated with antithyroid drugs. V is TRBV14 and J is TRBJ2-7; D not certain. The receptor's source is a woman aged 18 to 35 with Graves disease. As DNA, the CDR3 is TGTGCCAGCAGTCGACTCGCTGACTGGGGCTCCTACGAGCAGTACTTC. It is translated as CASSRLADWGSYEQYF.